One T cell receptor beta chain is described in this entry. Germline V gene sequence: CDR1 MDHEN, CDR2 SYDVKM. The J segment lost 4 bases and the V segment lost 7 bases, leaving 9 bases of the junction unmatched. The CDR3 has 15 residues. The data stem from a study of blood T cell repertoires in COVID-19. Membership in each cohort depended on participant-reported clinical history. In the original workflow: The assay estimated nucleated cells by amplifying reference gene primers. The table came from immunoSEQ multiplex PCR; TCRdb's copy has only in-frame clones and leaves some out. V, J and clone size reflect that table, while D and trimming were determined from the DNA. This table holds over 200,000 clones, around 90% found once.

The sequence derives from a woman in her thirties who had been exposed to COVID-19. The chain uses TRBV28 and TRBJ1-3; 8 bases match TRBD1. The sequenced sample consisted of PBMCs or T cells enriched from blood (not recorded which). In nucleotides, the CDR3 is TGTGCCAGCAAGGTTTCAGGGGGCTACGGAAACACCATATATTTT. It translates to CASKVSGGYGNTIYF.